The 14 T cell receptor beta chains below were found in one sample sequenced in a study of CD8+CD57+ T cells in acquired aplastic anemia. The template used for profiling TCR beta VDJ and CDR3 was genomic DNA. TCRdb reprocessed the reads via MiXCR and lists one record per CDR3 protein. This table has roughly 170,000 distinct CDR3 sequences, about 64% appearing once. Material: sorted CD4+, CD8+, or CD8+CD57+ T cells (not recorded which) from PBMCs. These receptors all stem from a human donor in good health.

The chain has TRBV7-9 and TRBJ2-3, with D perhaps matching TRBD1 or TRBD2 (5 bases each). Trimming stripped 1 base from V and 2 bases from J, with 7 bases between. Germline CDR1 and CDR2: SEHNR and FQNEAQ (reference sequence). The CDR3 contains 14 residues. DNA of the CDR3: TGTGCCAGCAGCTTAGGGGGACCCACAGATACGCAGTATTTT. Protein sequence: CASSLGGPTDTQYF.

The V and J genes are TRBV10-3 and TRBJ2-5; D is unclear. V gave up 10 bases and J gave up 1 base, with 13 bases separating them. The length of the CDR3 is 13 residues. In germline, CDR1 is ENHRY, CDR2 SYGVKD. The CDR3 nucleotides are TGTGCCACTACGGATAGGACCCAAGAGACCCAGTACTTC. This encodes CATTDRTQETQYF.

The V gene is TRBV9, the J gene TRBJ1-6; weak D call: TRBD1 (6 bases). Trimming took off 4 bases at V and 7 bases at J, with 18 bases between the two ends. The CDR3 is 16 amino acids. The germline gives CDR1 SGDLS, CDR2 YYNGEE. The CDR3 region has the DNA TGTGCCAGCAGCCCCTTCGGAGGGGGAGGAAATTCACCCCTCCACTTT. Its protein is CASSPFGGGGNSPLHF.

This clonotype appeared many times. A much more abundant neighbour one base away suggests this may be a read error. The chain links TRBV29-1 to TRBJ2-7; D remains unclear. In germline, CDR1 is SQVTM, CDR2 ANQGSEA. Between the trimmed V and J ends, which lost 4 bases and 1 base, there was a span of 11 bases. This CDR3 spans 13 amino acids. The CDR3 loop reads CSVGSERSYEQYF. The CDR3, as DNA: TGCAGCGTTGGCAGCGAGAGATCCTACGAGCAGTACTTC.

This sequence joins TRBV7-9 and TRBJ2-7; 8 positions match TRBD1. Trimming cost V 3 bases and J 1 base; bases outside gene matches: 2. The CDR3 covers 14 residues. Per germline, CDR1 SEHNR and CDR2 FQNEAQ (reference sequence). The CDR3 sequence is CASSFGQGSYEQYF. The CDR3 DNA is TGTGCCAGCAGCTTTGGACAGGGATCCTACGAGCAGTACTTC.

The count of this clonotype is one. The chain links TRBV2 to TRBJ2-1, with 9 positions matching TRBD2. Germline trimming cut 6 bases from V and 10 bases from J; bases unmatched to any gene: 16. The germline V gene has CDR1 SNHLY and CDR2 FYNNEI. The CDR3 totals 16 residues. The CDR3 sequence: CASRRIAGAGAREQFF. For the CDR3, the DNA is TGTGCCAGCAGGAGAATAGCGGGAGCGGGTGCCAGGGAGCAGTTCTTC.

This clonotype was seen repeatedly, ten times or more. CDR3 amino acids: CSARDPGKGFNQPQHF. The CDR3 region has the DNA TGCAGTGCTAGAGATCCTGGGAAGGGCTTTAATCAGCCCCAGCATTTT. The chain couples TRBV20-1 to TRBJ1-5; D gene ambiguous. From germline, CDR1 is DFQATT and CDR2 SNEGSKA (reference sequence). The CDR3 is 16 amino acids. V was cut by 0 bases and J by 4 bases, with 16 bases left in between.

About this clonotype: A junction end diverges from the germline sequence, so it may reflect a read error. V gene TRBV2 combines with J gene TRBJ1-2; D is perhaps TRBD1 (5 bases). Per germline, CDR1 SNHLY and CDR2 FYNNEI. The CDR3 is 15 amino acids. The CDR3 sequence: CACSGTAILDYGYTF. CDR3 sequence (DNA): TGTGCCTGCAGTGGGACGGCGATTCTTGACTATGGCTACACCTTC.

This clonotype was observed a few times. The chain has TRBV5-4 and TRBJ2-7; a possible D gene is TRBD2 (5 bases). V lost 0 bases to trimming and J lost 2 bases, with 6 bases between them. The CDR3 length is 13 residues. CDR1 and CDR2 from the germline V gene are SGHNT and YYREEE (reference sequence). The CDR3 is CASSLVGTYEQYF. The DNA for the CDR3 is TGTGCCAGCAGCTTGGTCGGGACCTACGAGCAGTACTTC.

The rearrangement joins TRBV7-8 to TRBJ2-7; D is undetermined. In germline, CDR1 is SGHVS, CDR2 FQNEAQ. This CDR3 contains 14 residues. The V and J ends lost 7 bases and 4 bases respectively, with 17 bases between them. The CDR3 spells CASTSSRESYEQYF. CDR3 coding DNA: TGTGCCAGCACCTCCTCTCGCGAGAGTTACGAGCAGTACTTC.

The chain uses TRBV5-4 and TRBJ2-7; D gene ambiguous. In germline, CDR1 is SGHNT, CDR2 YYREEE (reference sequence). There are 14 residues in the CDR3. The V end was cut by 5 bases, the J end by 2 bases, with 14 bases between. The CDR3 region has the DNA TGTGCCAGCAGTAAGGGCGCAGGAGCCTACGAGCAGTACTTC. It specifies CASSKGAGAYEQYF.

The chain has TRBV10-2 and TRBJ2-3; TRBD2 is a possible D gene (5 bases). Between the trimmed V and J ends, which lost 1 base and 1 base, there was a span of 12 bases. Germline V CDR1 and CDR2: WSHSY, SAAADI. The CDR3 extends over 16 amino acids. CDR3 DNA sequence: TGCGCCAGCAGTGAGTACGGCGGGTGGGGCACAGATACGCAGTATTTT. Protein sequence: CASSEYGGWGTDTQYF.

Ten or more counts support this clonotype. CDR3 in amino acids: CASSYSLSGVGTGELFF. DNA for the CDR3: TGTGCCAGCAGTTACTCCTTGTCGGGAGTGGGGACCGGGGAGCTGTTTTTT. The rearrangement links TRBV6-5 to TRBJ2-2; D is possibly TRBD2 (6 bases). V shed 0 bases and J shed 5 bases, with 16 bases lying between them. The CDR3 is made up of 17 amino acids. Germline loops: CDR1 MNHEY, CDR2 SVGAGI.

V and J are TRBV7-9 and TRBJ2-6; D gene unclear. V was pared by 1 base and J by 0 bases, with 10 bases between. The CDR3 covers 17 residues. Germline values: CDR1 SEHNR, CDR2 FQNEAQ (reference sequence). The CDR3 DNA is TGTGCCAGCAGCTTAGACAGTCCCTTCTCTGGGGCCAACGTCCTGACTTTC. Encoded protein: CASSLDSPFSGANVLTF.